This T cell receptor beta chain was sequenced during a study of technical replicates of blood from a few donors. The table lists this clone with a count of one. Profiled with immunoSEQ multiplex PCR; TCRdb holds only in-frame clones, not every one. The sample lists about 80,000 clones; roughly 98% were seen once. CDR3 length equals 17 residues. In germline, CDR1 is SGHRS, CDR2 YFSETQ. The V gene end was trimmed by 4 bases and the J gene end by 0 bases; junction bases not matched to a gene: 7. The sequence was obtained from a human donor in good health. The rearrangement joins TRBV5-1 to TRBJ2-1, with 10 positions matching TRBD2. Sequencing used T cells isolated from PBMCs. The CDR3, as DNA: TGCGCCAGCAGCGACCGGACTAGCGGACCCTCCTACAATGAGCAGTTCTTC. It encodes CASSDRTSGPSYNEQFF. Complete variable domain (other parts from reference TRBV5-1 and TRBJ2-1): KAGVTQTPRYLIKTRGQQVTLSCSPISGHRSVSWYQQTPGQGLQFLFEYFSETQRNKGNFPGRFSGRQFSNSRSEMNVSTLELGDSALYLCASSDRTSGPSYNEQFFGPGTRLTVL.